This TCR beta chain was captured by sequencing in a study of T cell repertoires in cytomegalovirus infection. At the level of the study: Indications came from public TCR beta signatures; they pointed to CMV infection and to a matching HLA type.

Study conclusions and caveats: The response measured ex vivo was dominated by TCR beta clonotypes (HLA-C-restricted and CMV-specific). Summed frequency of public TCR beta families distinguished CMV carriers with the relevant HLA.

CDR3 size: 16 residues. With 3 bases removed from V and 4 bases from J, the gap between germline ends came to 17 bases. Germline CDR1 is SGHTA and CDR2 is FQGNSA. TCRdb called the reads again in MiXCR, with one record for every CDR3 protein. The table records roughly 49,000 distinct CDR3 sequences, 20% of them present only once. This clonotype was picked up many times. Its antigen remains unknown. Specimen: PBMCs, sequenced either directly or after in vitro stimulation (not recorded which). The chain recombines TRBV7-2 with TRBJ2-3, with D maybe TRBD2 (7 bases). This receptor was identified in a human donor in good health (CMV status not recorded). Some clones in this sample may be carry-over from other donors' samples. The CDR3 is CASSFTGRGGSDTQYF. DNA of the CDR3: TGTGCCAGCAGCTTTACAGGGAGGGGAGGGTCAGATACGCAGTATTTT.